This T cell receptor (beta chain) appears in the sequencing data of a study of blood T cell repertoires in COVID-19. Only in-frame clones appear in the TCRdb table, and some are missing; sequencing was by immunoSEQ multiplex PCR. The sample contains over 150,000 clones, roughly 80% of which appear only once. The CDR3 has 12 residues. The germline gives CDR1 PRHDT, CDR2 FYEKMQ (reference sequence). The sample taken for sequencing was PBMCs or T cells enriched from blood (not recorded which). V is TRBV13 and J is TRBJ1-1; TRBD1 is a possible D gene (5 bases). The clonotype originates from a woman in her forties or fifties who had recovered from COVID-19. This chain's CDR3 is CGPWGRWTEAFF. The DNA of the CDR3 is TGTGGGCCCTGGGGCAGGTGGACTGAAGCTTTCTTT.